One sample yielded the 9 T cell receptor beta chains listed below, sequenced in a study of blood T cell repertoires in COVID-19. Assay used: immunoSEQ multiplex PCR; TCRdb lists only in-frame clones, some missing. The sample holds about 180,000 clones; around nine tenths are singletons and the top ten take under 15%. The sample taken for sequencing was peripheral blood. The source of these receptors is a woman aged 70-85 years with COVID-19, enrolled during active disease.

This chain joins TRBV18 and TRBJ1-1, with a possible D match to TRBD1 (6 bases). CDR1 is KGHSH, CDR2 LQKENI, per germline. The CDR3 has 15 amino acids. V was trimmed by 0 bases and J by 1 base, leaving 9 bases between them. The CDR3 nucleotides read TGTGCCAGCTCACCACCGCGGGGGCGGAACACTGAAGCTTTCTTT. Translating gives CASSPPRGRNTEAFF.

The chain employs TRBV11-3 and TRBJ1-3; 7 bases map to TRBD1. The trim removed 5 bases at V and 4 bases at J, leaving 5 bases unmatched. CDR3 length equals 14 residues. Germline V gene lookup returns CDR1 SGHNT and CDR2 YENEEA. CDR3 bases: TGTGCCAGCAGCCGACAGGGTCCCGGAAACACCATATATTTT. Amino acids: CASSRQGPGNTIYF. Full variable domain (outside the CDR3, taken from reference TRBV11-3 and TRBJ1-3): EAGVVQSPRYKIIEKKQPVAFWCNPISGHNTLYWYLQNLGQGPELLIRYENEEAVDDSQLPKDRFSAERLKGVDSTLKIQPAELGDSAVYLCASSRQGPGNTIYFGEGSWLTVV.

The chain couples TRBV27 to TRBJ2-3, with TRBD1 as a possible D gene (6 bases). CDR3 length: 13 residues. Germline V CDR1 and CDR2: MNHEY, SMNVEV (reference sequence). V dropped 8 bases and J dropped 2 bases, with 11 bases sitting between them. CDR3 bases: TGTGCCAGCGGTTCAGGGGTCACAGATACGCAGTATTTT. Its translation is CASGSGVTDTQYF.

This clone has only one observation. V and J are TRBV23-1 and TRBJ1-2; 7 bases agree with TRBD1. TRBV23-1 is classed as an ORF, of uncertain function. With 0 bases clipped from V and 8 bases from J, the junction kept 15 bases outside the gene matches. This CDR3 spans 17 amino acids. As DNA, the CDR3 is TGCGCCAGCAGTCAATCCCTCCCCGGGACAGCCTTATGCGGCTACACCTTC. It translates to CASSQSLPGTALCGYTF.

CDR3 protein: CASSTLGQTSNQPQHF. In DNA form, the CDR3 reads TGTGCCAGTAGTACCCTAGGACAGACAAGCAATCAGCCCCAGCATTTT. The chain joins TRBV19 to TRBJ1-5, with D tentatively TRBD1 (6 bases). V was trimmed by 4 bases and J by 1 base, leaving 14 bases between them. The CDR3 totals 16 residues. Germline V gene data show CDR1 as LNHDA and CDR2 as SQIVND (reference sequence).

DNA of the CDR3: TGTGCCAGCAGCCAAGATCCTAGGGCGGAGGAGGCTTTCTTT. Amino acids: CASSQDPRAEEAFF. The rearrangement links TRBV14 to TRBJ1-1; no firm D call. Germline loops: CDR1 SGHDN, CDR2 FVKESK. The ends were cut back, 0 bases at V and 11 bases at J, with 16 bases in the middle. CDR3 length equals 14 residues.

This rearrangement joins TRBV6-6 to TRBJ1-2; 8 bases are a match to TRBD1. V shed 3 bases and J 6 bases; nucleotides not matched to a gene: 6. This CDR3 is 14 amino acids long. The germline V gene has CDR1 MNHNY and CDR2 SVGAGI (reference sequence). The CDR3 DNA follows: TGTGCCAGCAGTTATAGGCAGGGGGCGAATGGCTACACCTTC. Translated: CASSYRQGANGYTF.

The rearrangement joins TRBV18 to TRBJ2-7; tentative D call: TRBD2 (5 bases). The germline V gene has CDR1 KGHSH and CDR2 LQKENI. This CDR3 comprises 13 residues. Trimming left V 4 bases short and J 0 bases short, with 7 bases between. The CDR3 DNA reads TGTGCCAGCTCACGTGGGAGCTCCTACGAGCAGTACTTC. Translation: CASSRGSSYEQYF.

This clone has only one observation. V usage is TRBV6-1 and J usage is TRBJ2-1, with 10 bases that match TRBD2. The length of the CDR3 is 15 residues. V gave up 4 bases and J gave up 4 bases; unmatched junction bases: 4. Germline V gene data show CDR1 as MNHNS and CDR2 as SASEGT. The CDR3 loop reads CASSGGTSVYNEQFF. The CDR3 bases are TGTGCCAGCAGTGGAGGGACTAGCGTTTACAATGAGCAGTTCTTC.